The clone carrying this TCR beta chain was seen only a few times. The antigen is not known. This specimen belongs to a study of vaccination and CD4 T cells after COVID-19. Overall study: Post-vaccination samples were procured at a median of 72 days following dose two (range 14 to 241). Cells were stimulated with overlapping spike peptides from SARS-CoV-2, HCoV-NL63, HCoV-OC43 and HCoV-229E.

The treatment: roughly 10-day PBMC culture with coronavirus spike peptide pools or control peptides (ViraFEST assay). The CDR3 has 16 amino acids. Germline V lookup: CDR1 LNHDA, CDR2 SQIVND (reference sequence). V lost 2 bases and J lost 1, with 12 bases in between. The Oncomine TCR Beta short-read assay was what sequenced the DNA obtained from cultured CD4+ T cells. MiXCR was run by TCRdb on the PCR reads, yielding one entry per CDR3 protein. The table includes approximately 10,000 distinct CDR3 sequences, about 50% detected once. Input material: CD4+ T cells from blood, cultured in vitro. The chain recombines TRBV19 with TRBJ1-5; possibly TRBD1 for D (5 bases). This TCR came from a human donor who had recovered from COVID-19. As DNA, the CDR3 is TGTGCCAGTAGTATAAGGGCGGCAGGGAGCAATCAGCCCCAGCATTTT. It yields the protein CASSIRAAGSNQPQHF.